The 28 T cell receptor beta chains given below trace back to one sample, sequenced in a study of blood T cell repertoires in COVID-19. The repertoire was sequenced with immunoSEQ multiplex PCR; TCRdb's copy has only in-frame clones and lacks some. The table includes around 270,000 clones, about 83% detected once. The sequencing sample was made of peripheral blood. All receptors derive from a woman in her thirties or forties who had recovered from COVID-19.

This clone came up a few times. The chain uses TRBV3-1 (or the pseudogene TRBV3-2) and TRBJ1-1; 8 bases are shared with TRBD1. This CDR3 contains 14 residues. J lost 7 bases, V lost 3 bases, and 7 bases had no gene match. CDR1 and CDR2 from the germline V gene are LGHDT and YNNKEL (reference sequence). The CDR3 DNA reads TGTGCCAGCAGCCAGGCATCAGGGGGCCTTGAAGCTTTCTTT. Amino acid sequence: CASSQASGGLEAFF.

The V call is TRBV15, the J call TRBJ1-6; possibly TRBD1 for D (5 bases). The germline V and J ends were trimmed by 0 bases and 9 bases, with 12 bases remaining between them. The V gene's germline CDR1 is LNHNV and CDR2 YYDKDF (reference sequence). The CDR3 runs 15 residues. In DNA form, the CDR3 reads TGTGCCACCAGCAGAGATCTCGGGGGAGGTTCACCCCTCCACTTT. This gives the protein CATSRDLGGGSPLHF. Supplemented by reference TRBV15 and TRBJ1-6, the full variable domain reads DAMVIQNPRYQVTQFGKPVTLSCSQTLNHNVMYWYQQKSSQAPKLLFHYYDKDFNNEADTPDNFQSRRPNTSFCFLDIRSPGLGDTAMYLCATSRDLGGGSPLHFGNGTRLTVT.

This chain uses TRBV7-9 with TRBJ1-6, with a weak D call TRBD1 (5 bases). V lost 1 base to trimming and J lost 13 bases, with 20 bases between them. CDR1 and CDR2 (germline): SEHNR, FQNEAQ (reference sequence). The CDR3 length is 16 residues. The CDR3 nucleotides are TGTGCCAGCAGCTTAGGAAGCGGAGGCGCCGGGGGGCCCCTCCACTTT. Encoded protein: CASSLGSGGAGGPLHF.

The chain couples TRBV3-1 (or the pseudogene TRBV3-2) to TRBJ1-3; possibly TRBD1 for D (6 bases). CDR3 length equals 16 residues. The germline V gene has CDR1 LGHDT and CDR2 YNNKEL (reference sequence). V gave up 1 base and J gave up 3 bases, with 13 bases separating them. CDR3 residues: CASSQVVGGGGNTIYF. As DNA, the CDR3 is TGTGCCAGCAGCCAAGTTGTAGGGGGTGGTGGAAACACCATATATTTT.

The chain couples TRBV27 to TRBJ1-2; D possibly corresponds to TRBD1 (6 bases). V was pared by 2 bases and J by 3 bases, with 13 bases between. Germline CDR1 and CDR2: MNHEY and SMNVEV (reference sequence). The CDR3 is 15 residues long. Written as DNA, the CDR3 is TGTGCCAGCAGTTTAACAGGGTCCCTCTACTATGGCTACACCTTC. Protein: CASSLTGSLYYGYTF.

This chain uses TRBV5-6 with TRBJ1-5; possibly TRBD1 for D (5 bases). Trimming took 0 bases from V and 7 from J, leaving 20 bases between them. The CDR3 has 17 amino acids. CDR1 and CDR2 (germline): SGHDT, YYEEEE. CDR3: CASSLAIRGAGLQPQHF. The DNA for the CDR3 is TGTGCCAGCAGCTTGGCCATAAGGGGCGCAGGATTACAGCCCCAGCATTTT.

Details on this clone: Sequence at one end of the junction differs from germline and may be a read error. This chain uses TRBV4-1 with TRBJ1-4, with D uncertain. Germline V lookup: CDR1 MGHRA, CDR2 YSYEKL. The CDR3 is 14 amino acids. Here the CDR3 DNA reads TGCGCCAGCAGCCAAGGAATCAGTAATGGAAAACTGTTTTTT. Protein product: CASSQGISNGKLFF.

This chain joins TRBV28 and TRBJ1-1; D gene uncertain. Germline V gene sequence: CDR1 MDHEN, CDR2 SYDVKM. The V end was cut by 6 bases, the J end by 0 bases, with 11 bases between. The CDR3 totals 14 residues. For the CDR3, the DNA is TGTGCCAGCAGCCGAACTACTATGAACACTGAAGCTTTCTTT. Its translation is CASSRTTMNTEAFF.

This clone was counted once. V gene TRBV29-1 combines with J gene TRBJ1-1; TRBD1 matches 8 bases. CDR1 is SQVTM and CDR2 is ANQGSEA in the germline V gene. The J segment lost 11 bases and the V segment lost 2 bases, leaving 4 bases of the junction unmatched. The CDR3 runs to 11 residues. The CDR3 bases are TGCAGCGTTGAAAAGACAGGGGAGGCTTTCTTT. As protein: CSVEKTGEAFF. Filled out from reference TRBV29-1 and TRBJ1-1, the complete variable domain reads SAVISQKPSRDICQRGTSLTIQCQVDSQVTMMFWYRQQPGQSLTLIATANQGSEATYESGFVIDKFPISRPNLTFSTLTVSNMSPEDSSIYLCSVEKTGEAFFGQGTRLTVV.

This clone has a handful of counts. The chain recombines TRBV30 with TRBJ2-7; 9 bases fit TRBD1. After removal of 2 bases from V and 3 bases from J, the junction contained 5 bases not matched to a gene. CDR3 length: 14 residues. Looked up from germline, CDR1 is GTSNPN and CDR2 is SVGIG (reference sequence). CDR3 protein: CAWSRTGQGYEQYF. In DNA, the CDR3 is TGTGCCTGGAGTAGGACGGGACAGGGCTACGAGCAGTACTTC.

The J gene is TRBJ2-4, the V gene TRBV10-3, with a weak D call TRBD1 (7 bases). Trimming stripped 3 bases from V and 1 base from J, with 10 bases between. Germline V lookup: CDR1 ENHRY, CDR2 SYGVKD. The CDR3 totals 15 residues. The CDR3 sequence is CAISDGGQAKNIQYF. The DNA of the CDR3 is TGTGCCATCAGTGACGGGGGACAGGCCAAAAACATTCAGTACTTC.

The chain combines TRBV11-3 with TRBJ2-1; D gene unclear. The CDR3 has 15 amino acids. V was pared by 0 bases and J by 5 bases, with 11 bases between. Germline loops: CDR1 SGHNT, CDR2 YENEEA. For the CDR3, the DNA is TGTGCCAGCAGCTTAGATCTTGGCGGAAACAATGAGCAGTTCTTC. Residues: CASSLDLGGNNEQFF.

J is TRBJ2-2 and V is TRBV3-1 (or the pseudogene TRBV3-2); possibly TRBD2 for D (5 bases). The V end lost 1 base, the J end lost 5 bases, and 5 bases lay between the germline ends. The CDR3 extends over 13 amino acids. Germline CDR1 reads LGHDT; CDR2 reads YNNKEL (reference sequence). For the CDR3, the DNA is TGTGCCAGCAGCCAAGCGGGGACCGGGGAGCTGTTTTTT. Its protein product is CASSQAGTGELFF.

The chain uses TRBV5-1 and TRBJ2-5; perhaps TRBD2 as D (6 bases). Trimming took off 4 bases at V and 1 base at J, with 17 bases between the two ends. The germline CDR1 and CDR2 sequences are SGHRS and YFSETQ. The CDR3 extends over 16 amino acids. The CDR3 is CASSPGDLPSQETQYF. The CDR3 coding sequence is TGCGCCAGCAGCCCGGGGGACCTGCCGTCCCAAGAGACCCAGTACTTC.

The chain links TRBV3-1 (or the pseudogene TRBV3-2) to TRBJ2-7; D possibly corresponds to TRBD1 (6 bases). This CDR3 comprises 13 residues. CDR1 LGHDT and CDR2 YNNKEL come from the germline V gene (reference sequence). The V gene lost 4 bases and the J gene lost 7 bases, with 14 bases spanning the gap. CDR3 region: CASSRVGAGEQYF. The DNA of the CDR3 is TGTGCCAGCAGCCGGGTGGGGGCCGGGGAGCAGTACTTC.

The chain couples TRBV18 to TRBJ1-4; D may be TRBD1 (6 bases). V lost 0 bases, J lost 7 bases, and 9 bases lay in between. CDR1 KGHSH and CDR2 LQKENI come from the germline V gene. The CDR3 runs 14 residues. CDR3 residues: CASSPPGQLEKLFF. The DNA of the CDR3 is TGTGCCAGCTCACCACCGGGACAACTTGAAAAACTGTTTTTT.

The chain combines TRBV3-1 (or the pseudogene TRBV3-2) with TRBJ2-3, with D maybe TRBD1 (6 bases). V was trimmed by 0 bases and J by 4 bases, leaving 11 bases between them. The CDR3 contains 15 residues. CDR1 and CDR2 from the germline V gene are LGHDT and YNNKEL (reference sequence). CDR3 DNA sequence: TGTGCCAGCAGCCAAGACCAGGACAGAGCAGATACGCAGTATTTT. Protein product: CASSQDQDRADTQYF.

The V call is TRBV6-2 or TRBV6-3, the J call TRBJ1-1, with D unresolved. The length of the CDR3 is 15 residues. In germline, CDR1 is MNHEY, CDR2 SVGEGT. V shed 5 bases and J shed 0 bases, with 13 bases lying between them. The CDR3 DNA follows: TGTGCCAGCAGTCCCCCGGAGCAATTGAACACTGAAGCTTTCTTT. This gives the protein CASSPPEQLNTEAFF.

The CDR3 DNA sequence: TGTGCCAGCAGCTTCTCAGGTAACGTGCAGTACTTC. Encoded protein: CASSFSGNVQYF. This rearrangement joins TRBV3-1 (or the pseudogene TRBV3-2) to TRBJ2-7; D is undetermined. The CDR3 sequence is 12 residues long. Germline V gene lookup returns CDR1 LGHDT and CDR2 YNNKEL (reference sequence). V was pared by 5 bases and J by 9 bases, with 14 bases between.

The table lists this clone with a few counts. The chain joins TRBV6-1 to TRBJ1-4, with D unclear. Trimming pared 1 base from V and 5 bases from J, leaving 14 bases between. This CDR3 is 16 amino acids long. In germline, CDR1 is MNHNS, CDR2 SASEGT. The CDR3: CASSEGALLLNEKLFF. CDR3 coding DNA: TGTGCCAGCAGTGAAGGGGCCCTACTCCTGAATGAAAAACTGTTTTTT.

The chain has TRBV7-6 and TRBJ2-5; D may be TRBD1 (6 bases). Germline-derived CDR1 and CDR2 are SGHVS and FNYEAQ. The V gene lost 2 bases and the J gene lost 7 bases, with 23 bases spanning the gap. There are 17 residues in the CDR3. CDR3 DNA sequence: TGTGCCAGCAGCTTAATCCAGGGGAAAAGCAGGGGACGGACCCAGTACTTC. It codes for CASSLIQGKSRGRTQYF.

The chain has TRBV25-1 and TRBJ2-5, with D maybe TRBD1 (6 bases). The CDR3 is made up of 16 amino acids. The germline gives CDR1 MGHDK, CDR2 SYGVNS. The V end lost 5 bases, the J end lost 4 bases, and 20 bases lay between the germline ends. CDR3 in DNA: TGTGCCAGCAGTTCTTTGGCTCAAAAGGGGGTAGAGACCCAGTACTTC. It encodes CASSSLAQKGVETQYF. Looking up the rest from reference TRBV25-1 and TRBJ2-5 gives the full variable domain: EADIYQTPRYLVIGTGKKITLECSQTMGHDKMYWYQQDPGMELHLIHYSYGVNSTEKGDLSSESTVSRIRTEHFPLTLESARPSHTSQYLCASSSLAQKGVETQYFGPGTRLLVL.

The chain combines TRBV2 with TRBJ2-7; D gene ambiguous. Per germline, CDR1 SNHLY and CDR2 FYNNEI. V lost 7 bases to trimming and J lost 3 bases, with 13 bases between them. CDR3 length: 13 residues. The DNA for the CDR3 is TGTGCCAGCACCTTTGGGCTATACTACGAGCAGTACTTC. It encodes CASTFGLYYEQYF.

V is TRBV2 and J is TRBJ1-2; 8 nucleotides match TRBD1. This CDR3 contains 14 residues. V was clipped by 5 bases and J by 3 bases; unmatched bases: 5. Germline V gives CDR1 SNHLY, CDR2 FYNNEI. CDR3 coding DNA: TGTGCCAGCAGTCGGACAGGGAGCGACTATGGCTACACCTTC. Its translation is CASSRTGSDYGYTF.

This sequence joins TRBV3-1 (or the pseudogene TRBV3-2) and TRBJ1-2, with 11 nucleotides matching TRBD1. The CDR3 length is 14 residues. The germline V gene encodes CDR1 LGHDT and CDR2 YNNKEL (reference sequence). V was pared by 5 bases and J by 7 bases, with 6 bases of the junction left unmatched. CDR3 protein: CASSRDRGIVGYTF. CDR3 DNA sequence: TGTGCCAGCAGCAGGGACAGGGGGATAGTTGGCTACACCTTC.

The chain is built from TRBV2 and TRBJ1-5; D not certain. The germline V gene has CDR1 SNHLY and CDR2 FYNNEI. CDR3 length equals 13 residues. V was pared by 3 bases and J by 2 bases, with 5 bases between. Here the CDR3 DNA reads TGTGCCAGCAGTGACCCGGGCAATCAGCCCCAGCATTTT. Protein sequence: CASSDPGNQPQHF.

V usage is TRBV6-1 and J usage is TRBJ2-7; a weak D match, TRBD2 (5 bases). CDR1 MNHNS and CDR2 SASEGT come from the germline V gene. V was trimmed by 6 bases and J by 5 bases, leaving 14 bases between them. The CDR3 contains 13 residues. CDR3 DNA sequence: TGTGCCAGCAGCCTCCCGGGGTGGGACGAGCAGTACTTC. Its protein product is CASSLPGWDEQYF.

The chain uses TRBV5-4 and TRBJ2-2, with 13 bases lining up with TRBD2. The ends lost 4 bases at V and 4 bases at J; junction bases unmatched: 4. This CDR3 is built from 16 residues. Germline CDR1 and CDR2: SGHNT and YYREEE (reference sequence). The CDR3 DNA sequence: TGTGCCAGCAGCACCGGACTAGCGGGGGCCACCGGGGAGCTGTTTTTT. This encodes CASSTGLAGATGELFF. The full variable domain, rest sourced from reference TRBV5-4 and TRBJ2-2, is ETGVTQSPTHLIKTRGQQVTLRCSSQSGHNTVSWYQQALGQGPQFIFQYYREEENGRGNFPPRFSGLQFPNYSSELNVNALELDDSALYLCASSTGLAGATGELFFGEGSRLTVL.